The next 3 T cell receptor beta chains were all read from a single sample in a study of cytomegalovirus exposure and HLA in healthy donors. PCR used 60 Vbeta primers and 13 Jbeta primers. Sequencing used immunoSEQ multiplex PCR; TCRdb keeps in-frame clones, though not all of them. The sample carries over 150,000 clones, roughly 70% recorded once. The sample consisted of PBMCs. The receptors here all came from a woman aged 40 to 50 in good health and CMV-seropositive.

V is TRBV7-8 and J is TRBJ1-2, with 7 positions matching TRBD1. There are 13 residues in the CDR3. CDR1 is SGHVS, CDR2 FQNEAQ, per germline. V shed 4 bases and J 4 bases; nucleotides not matched to a gene: 3. The CDR3 sequence is CASSSDRFYGYTF. The CDR3, as DNA: TGTGCCAGCAGCTCGGACAGGTTCTATGGCTACACCTTC.

The V gene is TRBV7-6, the J gene TRBJ1-1; D is ambiguous. The CDR3 extends over 14 amino acids. The germline CDR1 and CDR2 sequences are SGHVS and FNYEAQ. Trimming shortened V by 5 bases and J by 4 bases, and 14 bases separated the two germline ends. CDR3 nucleotide sequence: TGTGCCAGCAGCAATTTACTTGGCGGCACTGAAGCTTTCTTT. This gives the protein CASSNLLGGTEAFF.

This clone was counted only a few times. The V and J genes are TRBV7-2 and TRBJ1-3; unclear D gene. Per germline, CDR1 SGHTA and CDR2 FQGNSA. V lost 5 bases to trimming and J lost 0 bases, with 20 bases between them. There are 18 residues in the CDR3. In DNA, the CDR3 is TGTGCCAGCAGCCCGCTTTTCCTAGAAAGATTCTCTGGAAACACCATATATTTT. It translates to CASSPLFLERFSGNTIYF.